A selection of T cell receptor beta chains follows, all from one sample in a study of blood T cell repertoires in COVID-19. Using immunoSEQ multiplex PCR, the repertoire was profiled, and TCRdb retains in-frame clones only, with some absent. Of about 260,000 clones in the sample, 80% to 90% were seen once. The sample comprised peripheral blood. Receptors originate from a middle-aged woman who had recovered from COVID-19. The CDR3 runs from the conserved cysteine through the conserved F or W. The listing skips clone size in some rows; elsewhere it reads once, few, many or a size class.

CASSITGNSPLHF	TRBJ1-6	-	TRBV19
CASSLEQGSNSPLHF	TRBJ1-6	-	TRBV7-2
CASSRPGTPPNTGELFF	TRBJ2-2	-	TRBV11-2
CASSELATGKKTQYF	TRBJ2-5	-	TRBV2
CASSLGGSGPYEQYF	TRBJ2-7	-	TRBV11-2
CASSAGGRQETQYF	TRBJ2-5	-	TRBV9
CASSLARQGSYEQYF	TRBJ2-7	-	TRBV11-1
CASSIDPVNSPLHF	TRBJ1-6	-	TRBV19
CASRVVESYGYTF	TRBJ1-2	-	TRBV2
CASSQVPYTGELFF	TRBJ2-2	-	TRBV4-1
CAIRAPLDTQYF	TRBJ2-3	-	TRBV10-3
CASSLKSVGEQFF	TRBJ2-1	-	TRBV27
CASSAGHPGELFF	TRBJ2-2	many	TRBV9
CASSLGGNTEAFF	TRBJ1-1	-	TRBV11-2
CASSLDGEFGQGEFYQPQHF	TRBJ1-5	once	TRBV11-3